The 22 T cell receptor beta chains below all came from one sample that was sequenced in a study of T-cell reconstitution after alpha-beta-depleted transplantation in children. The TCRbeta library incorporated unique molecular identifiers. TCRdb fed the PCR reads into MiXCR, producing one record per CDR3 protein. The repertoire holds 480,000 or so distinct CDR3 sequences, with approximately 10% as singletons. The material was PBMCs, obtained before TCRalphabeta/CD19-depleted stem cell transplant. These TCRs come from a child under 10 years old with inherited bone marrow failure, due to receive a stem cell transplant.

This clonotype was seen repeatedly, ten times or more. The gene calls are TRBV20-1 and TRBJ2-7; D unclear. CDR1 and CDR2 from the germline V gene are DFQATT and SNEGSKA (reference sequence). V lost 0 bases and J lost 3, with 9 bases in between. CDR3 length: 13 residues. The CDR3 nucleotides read TGCAGTGCTAGAGATTTCGGGTTCTACGAGCAGTACTTC. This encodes CSARDFGFYEQYF.

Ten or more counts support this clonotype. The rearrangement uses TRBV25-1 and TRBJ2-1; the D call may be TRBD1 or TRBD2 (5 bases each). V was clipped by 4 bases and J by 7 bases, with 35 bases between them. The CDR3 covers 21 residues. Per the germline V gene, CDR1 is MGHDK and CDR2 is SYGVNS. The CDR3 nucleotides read TGTGCCAGCAGTGGTCCTCCCCGGGACCTATATCCCGCCGTGAGTGAAAATGAGCAGTTCTTC. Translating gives CASSGPPRDLYPAVSENEQFF.

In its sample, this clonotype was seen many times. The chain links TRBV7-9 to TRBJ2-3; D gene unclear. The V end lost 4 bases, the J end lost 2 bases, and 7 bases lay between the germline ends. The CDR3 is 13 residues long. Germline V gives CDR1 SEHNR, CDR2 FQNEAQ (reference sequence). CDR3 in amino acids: CASSSESTDTQYF. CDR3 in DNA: TGTGCCAGCAGCTCCGAGTCCACAGATACGCAGTATTTT.

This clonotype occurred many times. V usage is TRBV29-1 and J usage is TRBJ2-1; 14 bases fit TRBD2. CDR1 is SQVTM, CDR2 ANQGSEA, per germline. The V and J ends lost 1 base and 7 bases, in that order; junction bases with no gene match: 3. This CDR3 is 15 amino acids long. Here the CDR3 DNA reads TGCAGCGTTGAAGGGACTAGCGGGAGGAGGAATGAGCAGTTCTTC. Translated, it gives CSVEGTSGRRNEQFF.

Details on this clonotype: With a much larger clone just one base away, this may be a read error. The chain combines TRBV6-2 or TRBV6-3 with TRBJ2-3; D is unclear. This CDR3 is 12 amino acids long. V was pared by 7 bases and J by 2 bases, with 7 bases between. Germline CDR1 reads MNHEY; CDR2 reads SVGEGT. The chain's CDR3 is CASTSTTDTQYF. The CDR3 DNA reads TGTGCCAGCACCTCAACCACAGATACGCAGTATTTT.

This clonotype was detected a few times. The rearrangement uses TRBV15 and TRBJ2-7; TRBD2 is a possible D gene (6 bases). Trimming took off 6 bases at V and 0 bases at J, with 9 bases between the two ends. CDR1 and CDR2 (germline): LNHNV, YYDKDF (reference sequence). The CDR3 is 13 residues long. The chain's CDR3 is CATRGDFSYEQYF. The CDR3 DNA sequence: TGTGCCACCAGAGGGGACTTCTCCTACGAGCAGTACTTC.

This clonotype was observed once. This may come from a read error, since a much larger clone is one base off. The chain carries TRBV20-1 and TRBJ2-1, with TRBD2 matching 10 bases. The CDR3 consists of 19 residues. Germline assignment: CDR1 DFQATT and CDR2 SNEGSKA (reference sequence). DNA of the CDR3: TGCAGTCCTAGAGGGGCGGTAGCGGGAGGACCGTTTGATTACAATGAGCAGTTCTTC. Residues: CSPRGAVAGGPFDYNEQFF.

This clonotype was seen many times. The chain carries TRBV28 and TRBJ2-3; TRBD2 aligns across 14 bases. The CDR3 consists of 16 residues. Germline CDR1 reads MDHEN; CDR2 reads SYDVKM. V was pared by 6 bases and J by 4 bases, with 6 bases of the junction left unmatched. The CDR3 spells CASRGLAGDISDTQYF. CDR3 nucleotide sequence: TGTGCCAGCAGGGGACTAGCGGGAGATATATCAGATACGCAGTATTTT.

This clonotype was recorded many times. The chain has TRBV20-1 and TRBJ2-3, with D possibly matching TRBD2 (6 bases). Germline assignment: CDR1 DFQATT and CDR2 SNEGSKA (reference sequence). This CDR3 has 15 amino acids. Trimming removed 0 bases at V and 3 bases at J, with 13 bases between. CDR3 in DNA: TGCAGTGCTAGAGATCGTCGGGGAGGAACAGATACGCAGTATTTT. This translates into CSARDRRGGTDTQYF.

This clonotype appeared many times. CDR3 coding DNA: TGTGCCAGCAGCTTAGCGCCAGGGTACGAGCAGTACTTC. Translation: CASSLAPGYEQYF. This rearrangement joins TRBV7-2 to TRBJ2-7, with D maybe TRBD1 (5 bases). The CDR3 contains 13 residues. The V end was cut by 0 bases, the J end by 4 bases, with 7 bases between. CDR1 and CDR2 from the germline V gene are SGHTA and FQGNSA.

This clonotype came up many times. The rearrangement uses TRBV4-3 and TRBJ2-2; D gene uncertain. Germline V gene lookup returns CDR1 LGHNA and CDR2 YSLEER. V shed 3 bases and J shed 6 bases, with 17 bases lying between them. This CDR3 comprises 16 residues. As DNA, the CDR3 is TGCGCCAGCAGCCAGTTGACCCCACCCCCCTCCGGGGAGCTGTTTTTT. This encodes CASSQLTPPPSGELFF.

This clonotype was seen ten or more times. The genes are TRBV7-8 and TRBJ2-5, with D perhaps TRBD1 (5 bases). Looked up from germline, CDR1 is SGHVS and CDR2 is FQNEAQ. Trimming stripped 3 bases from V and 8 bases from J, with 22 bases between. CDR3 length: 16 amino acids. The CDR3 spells CASSFPSGQGFRTQYF. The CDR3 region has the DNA TGTGCCAGCAGCTTCCCATCAGGGCAGGGTTTCAGAACCCAGTACTTC.

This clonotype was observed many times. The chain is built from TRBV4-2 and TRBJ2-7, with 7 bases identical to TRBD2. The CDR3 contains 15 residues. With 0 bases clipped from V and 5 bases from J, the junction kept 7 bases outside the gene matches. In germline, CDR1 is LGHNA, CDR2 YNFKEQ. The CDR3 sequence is CASSQDSGKGDEQYF. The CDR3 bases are TGTGCCAGCAGCCAAGACAGCGGGAAAGGGGACGAGCAGTACTTC.

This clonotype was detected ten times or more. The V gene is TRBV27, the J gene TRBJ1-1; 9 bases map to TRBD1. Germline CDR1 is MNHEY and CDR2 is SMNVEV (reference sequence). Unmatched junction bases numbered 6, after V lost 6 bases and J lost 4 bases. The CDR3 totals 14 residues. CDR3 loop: CASSPQGAGTEAFF. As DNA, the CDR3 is TGTGCCAGCAGCCCACAGGGGGCTGGCACTGAAGCTTTCTTT.

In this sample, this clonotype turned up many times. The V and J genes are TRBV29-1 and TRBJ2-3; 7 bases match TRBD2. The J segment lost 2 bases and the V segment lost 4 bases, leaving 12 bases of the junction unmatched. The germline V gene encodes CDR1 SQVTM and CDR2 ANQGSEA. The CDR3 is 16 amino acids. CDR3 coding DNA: TGCAGCGTTGGAAGCGGGACCGGTTGGGACACAGATACGCAGTATTTT. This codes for CSVGSGTGWDTDTQYF.

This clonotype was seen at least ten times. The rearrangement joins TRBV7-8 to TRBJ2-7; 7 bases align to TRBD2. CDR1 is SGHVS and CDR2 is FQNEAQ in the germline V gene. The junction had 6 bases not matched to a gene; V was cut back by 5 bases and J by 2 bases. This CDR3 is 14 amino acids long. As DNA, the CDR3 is TGTGCCAGCAGCGTGTCTAGCGGCACCTACGAGCAGTACTTC. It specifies CASSVSSGTYEQYF.

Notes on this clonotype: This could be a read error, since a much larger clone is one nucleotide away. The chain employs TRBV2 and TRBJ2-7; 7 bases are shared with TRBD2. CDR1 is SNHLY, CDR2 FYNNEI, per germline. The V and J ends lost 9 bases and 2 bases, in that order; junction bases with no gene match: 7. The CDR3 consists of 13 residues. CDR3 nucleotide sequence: TGTGCCAGTAGGGGACTAAGGACCTACGAGCAGTACTTC. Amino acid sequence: CASRGLRTYEQYF.

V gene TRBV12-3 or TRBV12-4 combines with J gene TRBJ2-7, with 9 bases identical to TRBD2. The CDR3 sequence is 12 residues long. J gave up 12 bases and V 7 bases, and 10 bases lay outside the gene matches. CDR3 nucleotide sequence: TGTGCCAGCAATCTTAGCGGGAGCGCCTCGTACTTC. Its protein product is CASNLSGSASYF.

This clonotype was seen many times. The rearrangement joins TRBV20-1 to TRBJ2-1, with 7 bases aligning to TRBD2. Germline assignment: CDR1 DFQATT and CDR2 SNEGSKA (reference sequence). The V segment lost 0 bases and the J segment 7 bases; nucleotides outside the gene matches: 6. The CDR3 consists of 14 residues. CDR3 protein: CSARDSGGWNEQFF. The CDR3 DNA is TGCAGTGCTAGAGATTCCGGGGGGTGGAATGAGCAGTTCTTC.

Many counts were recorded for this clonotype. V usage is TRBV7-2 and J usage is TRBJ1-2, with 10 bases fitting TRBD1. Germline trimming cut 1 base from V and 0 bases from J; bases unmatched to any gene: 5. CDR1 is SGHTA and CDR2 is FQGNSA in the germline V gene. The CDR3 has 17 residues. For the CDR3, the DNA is TGTGCCAGCAGCTTAGGAGACAGGGGGCGACCTAACTATGGCTACACCTTC. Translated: CASSLGDRGRPNYGYTF.

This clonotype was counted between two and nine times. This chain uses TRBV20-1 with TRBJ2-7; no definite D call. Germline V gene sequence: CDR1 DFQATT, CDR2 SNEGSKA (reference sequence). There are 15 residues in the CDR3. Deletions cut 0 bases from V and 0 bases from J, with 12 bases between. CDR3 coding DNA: TGCAGTGCTAGAGATGAGATCGTGAGCTCCTACGAGCAGTACTTC. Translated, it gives CSARDEIVSSYEQYF.

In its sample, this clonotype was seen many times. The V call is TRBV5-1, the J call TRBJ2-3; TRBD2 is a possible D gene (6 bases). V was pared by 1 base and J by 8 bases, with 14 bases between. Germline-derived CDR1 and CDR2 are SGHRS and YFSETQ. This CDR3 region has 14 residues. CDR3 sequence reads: CASSLRGAVSTQYF. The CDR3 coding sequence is TGCGCCAGCAGCTTGCGCGGGGCAGTGAGTACGCAGTATTTT.